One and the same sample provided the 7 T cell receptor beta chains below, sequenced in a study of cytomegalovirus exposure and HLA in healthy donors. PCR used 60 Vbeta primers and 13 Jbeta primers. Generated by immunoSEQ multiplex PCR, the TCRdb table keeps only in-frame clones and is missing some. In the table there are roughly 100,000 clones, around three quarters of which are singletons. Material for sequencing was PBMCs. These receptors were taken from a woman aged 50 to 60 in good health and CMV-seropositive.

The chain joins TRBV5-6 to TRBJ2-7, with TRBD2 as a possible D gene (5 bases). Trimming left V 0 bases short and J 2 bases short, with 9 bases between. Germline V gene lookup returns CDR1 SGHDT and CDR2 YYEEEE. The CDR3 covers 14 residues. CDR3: CASSLGSGTYEQYF. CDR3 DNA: TGTGCCAGCAGCTTGGGTTCGGGGACCTACGAGCAGTACTTC.

In DNA, the CDR3 is TGTGCCAGCAGCTTTAATAGCGGGACTGCCTACGAGCAGTACTTC. Protein product: CASSFNSGTAYEQYF. The chain employs TRBV11-2 and TRBJ2-7; 8 bases are shared with TRBD2. The CDR3 covers 15 residues. V lost 3 bases and J lost 2; bases outside the gene matches: 6. Germline CDR1 and CDR2: SGHAT and FQNNGV.

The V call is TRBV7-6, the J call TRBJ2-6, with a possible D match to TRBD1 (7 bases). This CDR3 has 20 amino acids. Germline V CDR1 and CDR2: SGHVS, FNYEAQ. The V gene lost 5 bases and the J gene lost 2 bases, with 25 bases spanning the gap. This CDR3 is CASSPRGLQGTPPGANVLTF. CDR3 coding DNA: TGTGCCAGCAGCCCCCGAGGGTTACAGGGGACTCCTCCTGGGGCCAACGTCCTGACTTTC.

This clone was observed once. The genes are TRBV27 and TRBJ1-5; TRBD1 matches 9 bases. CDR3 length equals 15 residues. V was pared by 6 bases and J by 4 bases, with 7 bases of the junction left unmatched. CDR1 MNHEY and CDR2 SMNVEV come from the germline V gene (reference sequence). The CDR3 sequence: CASSDRGIRNQPQHF. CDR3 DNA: TGTGCCAGCAGCGACAGGGGGATAAGAAATCAGCCCCAGCATTTT.

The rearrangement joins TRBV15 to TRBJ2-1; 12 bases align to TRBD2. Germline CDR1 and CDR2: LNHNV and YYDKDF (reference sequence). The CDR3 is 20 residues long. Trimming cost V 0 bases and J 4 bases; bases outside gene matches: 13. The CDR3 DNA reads TGTGCCACCAGCAGAGATCTGATGGGGACTAGCGGGTCTCTTTACAATGAGCAGTTCTTC. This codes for CATSRDLMGTSGSLYNEQFF.

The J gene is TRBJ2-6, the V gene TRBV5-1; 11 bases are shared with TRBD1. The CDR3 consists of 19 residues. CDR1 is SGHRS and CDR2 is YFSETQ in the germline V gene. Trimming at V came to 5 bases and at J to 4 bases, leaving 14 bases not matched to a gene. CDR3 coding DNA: TGCGCCAGCAGACTAAATAGGGACAGGGGGGCTTCCGGGGCCAACGTCCTGACTTTC. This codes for CASRLNRDRGASGANVLTF. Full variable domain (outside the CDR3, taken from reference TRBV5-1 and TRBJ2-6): KAGVTQTPRYLIKTRGQQVTLSCSPISGHRSVSWYQQTPGQGLQFLFEYFSETQRNKGNFPGRFSGRQFSNSRSEMNVSTLELGDSALYLCASRLNRDRGASGANVLTFGAGSRLTVL.

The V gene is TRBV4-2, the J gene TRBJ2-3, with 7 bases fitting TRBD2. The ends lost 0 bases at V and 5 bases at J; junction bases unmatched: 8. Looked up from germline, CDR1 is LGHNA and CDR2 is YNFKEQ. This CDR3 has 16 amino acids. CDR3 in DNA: TGTGCCAGCAGCCAAGAGACTAGCCCCCGAGTAGATACGCAGTATTTT. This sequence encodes CASSQETSPRVDTQYF.